This T cell receptor beta chain was documented in a study of T cells after yellow fever vaccination. Background on the study: Fractions with few cells were prepared using SMART-Seq v4 Ultra Low Input. Overall study results and limits: Once the booster was given, most primary-vaccination clones reappeared, at approximately 97% for CD4 and approximately 88% for CD8. A weaker but faster secondary response was observed, peaking on day 5 versus 15.

Template switching with 5'RACE generated the TCR cDNA and added a universal primer site and UMIs. TCRdb analysed the 5' RACE reads with MiXCR anew, one entry per CDR3 protein. This sample carries fewer than 400,000 distinct CDR3 sequences, more than 5.5% of them seen once, and the ten largest clones take about 15%. Turning to this clonotype: Its antigen remains unidentified.

This CDR3 contains 12 residues. The V gene end was trimmed by 6 bases and the J gene end by 10 bases; junction bases not matched to a gene: 6. Material: PBMCs, obtained 5 days after the yellow fever booster vaccination. V usage is TRBV12-3 or TRBV12-4 and J usage is TRBJ1-1; 9 bases are shared with TRBD1. This receptor was identified in a man under 40 who received the YFV17D yellow fever vaccine. The CDR3 spells CASRLLTGGAFF. The CDR3 coding sequence is TGTGCCAGCAGATTATTGACAGGGGGAGCTTTCTTT.